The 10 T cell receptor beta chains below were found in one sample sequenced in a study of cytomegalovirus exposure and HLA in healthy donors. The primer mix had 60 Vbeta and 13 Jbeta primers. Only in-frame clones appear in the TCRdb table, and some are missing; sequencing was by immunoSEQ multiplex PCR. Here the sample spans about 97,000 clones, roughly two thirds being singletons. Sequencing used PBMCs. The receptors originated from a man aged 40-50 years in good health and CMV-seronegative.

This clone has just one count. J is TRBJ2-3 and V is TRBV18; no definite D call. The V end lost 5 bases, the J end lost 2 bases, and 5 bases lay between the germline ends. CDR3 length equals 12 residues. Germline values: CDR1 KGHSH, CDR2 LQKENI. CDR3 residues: CASSTVTDTQYF. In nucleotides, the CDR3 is TGTGCCAGCTCAACAGTCACAGATACGCAGTATTTT.

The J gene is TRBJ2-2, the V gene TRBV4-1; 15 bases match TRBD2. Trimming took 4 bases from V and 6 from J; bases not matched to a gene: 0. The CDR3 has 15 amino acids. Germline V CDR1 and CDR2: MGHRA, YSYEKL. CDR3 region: CASSRTSGGAGELFF. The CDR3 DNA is TGCGCCAGCAGCCGGACTAGCGGGGGGGCCGGGGAGCTGTTTTTT.

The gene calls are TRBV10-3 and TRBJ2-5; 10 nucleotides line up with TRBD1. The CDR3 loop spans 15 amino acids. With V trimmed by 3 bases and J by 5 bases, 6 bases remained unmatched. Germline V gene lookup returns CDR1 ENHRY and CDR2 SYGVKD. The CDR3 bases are TGTGCCATCAGTGACCCAGACAGGGGGCCGGAGACCCAGTACTTC. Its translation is CAISDPDRGPETQYF.

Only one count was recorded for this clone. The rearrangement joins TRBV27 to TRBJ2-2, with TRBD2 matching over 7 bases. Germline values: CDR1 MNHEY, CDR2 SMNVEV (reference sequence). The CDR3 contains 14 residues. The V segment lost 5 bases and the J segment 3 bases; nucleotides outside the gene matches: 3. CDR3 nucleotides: TGTGCCAGCAGTGCCCTAGCGGACACCGGGGAGCTGTTTTTT. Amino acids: CASSALADTGELFF.

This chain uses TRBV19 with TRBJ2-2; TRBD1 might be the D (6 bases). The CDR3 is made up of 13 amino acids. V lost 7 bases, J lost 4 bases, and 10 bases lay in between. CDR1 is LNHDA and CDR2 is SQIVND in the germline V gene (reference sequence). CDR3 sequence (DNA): TGTGCCAGTATACGGACAGTCACCGGGGAGCTGTTTTTT. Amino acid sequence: CASIRTVTGELFF.

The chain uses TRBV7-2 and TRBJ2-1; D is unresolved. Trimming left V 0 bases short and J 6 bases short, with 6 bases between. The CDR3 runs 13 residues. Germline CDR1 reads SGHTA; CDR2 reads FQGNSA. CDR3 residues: CASSLASGNEQFF. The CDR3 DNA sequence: TGTGCCAGCAGCTTAGCTTCGGGCAATGAGCAGTTCTTC.

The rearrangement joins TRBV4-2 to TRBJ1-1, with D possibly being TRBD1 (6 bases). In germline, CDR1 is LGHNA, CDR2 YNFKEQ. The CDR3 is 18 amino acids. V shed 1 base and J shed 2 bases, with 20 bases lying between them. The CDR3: CASSQGGGGTIGNTEAFF. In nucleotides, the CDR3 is TGTGCCAGCAGCCAAGGAGGGGGGGGTACGATTGGAAACACTGAAGCTTTCTTT.

This CDR3 is CASIRNGGTYNEQFF. The CDR3 DNA reads TGTGCCAGCATCAGGAACGGGGGAACCTACAATGAGCAGTTCTTC. This sequence joins TRBV7-9 and TRBJ2-1; a weak D match, TRBD2 (6 bases). The CDR3 spans 15 residues. Trimming cost V 7 bases and J 2 bases, with 15 bases left between them. Germline values: CDR1 SEHNR, CDR2 FQNEAQ (reference sequence).

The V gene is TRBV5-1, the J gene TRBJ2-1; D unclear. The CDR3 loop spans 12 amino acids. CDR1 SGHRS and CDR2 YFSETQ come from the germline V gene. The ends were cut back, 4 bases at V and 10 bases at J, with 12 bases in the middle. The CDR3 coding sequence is TGCGCCAGCAGCAGTGAGCTAGAAGAGCAGTTCTTC. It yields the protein CASSSELEEQFF.

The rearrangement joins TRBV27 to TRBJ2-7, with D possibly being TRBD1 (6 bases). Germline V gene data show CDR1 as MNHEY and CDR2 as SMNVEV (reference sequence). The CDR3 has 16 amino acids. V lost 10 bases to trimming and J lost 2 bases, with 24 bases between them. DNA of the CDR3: TGTGCCAATATGGGGGCAGCTCAGCGAAACCCCTACGAGCAGTACTTC. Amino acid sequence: CANMGAAQRNPYEQYF.